This T cell receptor (beta chain) was recovered during a study of CD8 T cells in Susac syndrome. General study points: The authors acknowledged that their TCR sequencing and HLA analysis involved a relatively small number of individuals.

Only one count was recorded for this clonotype. Its antigen is not known. Reverse transcription of 0.5 to 1 ug RNA was performed with random hexamers. Multiplex immunoSEQ PCR targeted 54 Vbeta and 13 Jbeta TCR beta segments. A single record per CDR3 protein comes from TCRdb applying MiXCR to the immunoSEQ multiplex PCR reads. Here the sample spans about 140,000 distinct CDR3 sequences, over 90% being singletons. The T cells that were sequenced for TCR beta were CD8+ and CD4+ cells from blood. Negative isolation yielded CD4+ and CD8+ T cells, and FACS enriched TEMRA cells. This clonotype originated in a human donor with Susac syndrome. The sample comprised CD4+ T cells from PBMCs.

CDR3 residues: CASSVGGAQNNEQYF. The DNA for the CDR3 is TGTGCCAGCAGTGTTGGGGGGGCGCAAAATAACGAGCAGTACTTC. The chain carries TRBV6-1 and TRBJ2-7, with D maybe TRBD2 (7 bases). The germline V gene has CDR1 MNHNS and CDR2 SASEGT. The CDR3 length is 15 residues. Trimming cost V 4 bases and J 5 bases, with 18 bases left between them.